The 32 T cell receptor beta chains below come from one sample, sequenced in a study of Tregs in tolerant kidney transplant recipients. The table came from immunoSEQ multiplex PCR; TCRdb's copy has only in-frame clones and leaves some out. Among about 44,000 clones listed, roughly 96% were seen once. No cognate antigen is known for these TCRs. The specimen was Tregs from blood cultured with allogeneic cells. The source is a human donor in good health.

The chain uses TRBV4-2 and TRBJ1-5; D not resolved. The germline V gene encodes CDR1 LGHNA and CDR2 YNFKEQ. The CDR3 has 15 residues. V dropped 0 bases and J dropped 3 bases, with 9 bases sitting between them. DNA for the CDR3: TGTGCCAGCAGCCAAGACAGACGGTCCAATCAGCCCCAGCATTTT. This sequence encodes CASSQDRRSNQPQHF.

The chain is built from TRBV10-3 and TRBJ2-5; 11 bases align to TRBD2. The CDR3 runs 17 residues. Germline V gives CDR1 ENHRY, CDR2 SYGVKD. Trimming cost V 3 bases and J 2 bases; bases outside gene matches: 8. The CDR3 loop reads CAISDPPGLAVQETQYF. The DNA for the CDR3 is TGTGCCATCAGTGATCCACCGGGACTAGCGGTACAAGAGACCCAGTACTTC.

J is TRBJ2-1 and V is TRBV7-9; no reliable D call. This CDR3 comprises 14 residues. Germline V gene sequence: CDR1 SEHNR, CDR2 FQNEAQ (reference sequence). V shed 2 bases and J shed 4 bases, with 9 bases lying between them. Here the CDR3 DNA reads TGTGCCAGCAGCTTATTAAGGAATTACAATGAGCAGTTCTTC. Its translation: CASSLLRNYNEQFF.

The chain combines TRBV5-1 with TRBJ2-5; 14 bases agree with TRBD2. The CDR3 length is 15 residues. Germline loops: CDR1 SGHRS, CDR2 YFSETQ. The J segment lost 4 bases and the V segment lost 6 bases, leaving 5 bases of the junction unmatched. The CDR3 is CASTPGLAGGETQYF. The CDR3 DNA reads as TGCGCCAGCACCCCTGGACTAGCGGGGGGAGAGACCCAGTACTTC.

The chain has TRBV14 and TRBJ2-2; D might be TRBD1 (6 bases). The CDR3 loop spans 14 amino acids. V lost 5 bases to trimming and J lost 1 base, with 8 bases between them. Germline lookup yields CDR1 SGHDN and CDR2 FVKESK. CDR3 coding DNA: TGTGCCAGCAGCTCACAGGGGAACACCGGGGAGCTGTTTTTT. Its protein is CASSSQGNTGELFF.

V is TRBV13 and J is TRBJ2-1; TRBD2 matches 13 bases. Trimming removed 5 bases from V and 8 bases from J; junction bases left unmatched: 12. This CDR3 has 17 residues. Germline V gives CDR1 PRHDT, CDR2 FYEKMQ (reference sequence). CDR3 DNA sequence: TGTGCCAGCAGCACCTGGACTAGCGGGAGTTTCGGGGATGAGCAGTTCTTC. The encoded protein is CASSTWTSGSFGDEQFF.

The chain joins TRBV28 to TRBJ1-2; TRBD1 is a possible D gene (5 bases). Germline V gene sequence: CDR1 MDHEN, CDR2 SYDVKM. Trimming took 2 bases from V and 4 from J, leaving 8 bases between them. This CDR3 is 13 amino acids long. The DNA for the CDR3 is TGTGCCAGCAGTTTAGCGGGGGTCTATGGCTACACCTTC. Its protein product is CASSLAGVYGYTF.

The chain carries TRBV6-5 and TRBJ2-5, with TRBD2 matching 9 bases. V shed 2 bases and J 6 bases; nucleotides not matched to a gene: 10. Germline V gene data show CDR1 as MNHEY and CDR2 as SVGAGI. The CDR3 loop spans 16 amino acids. The CDR3: CASSYRALAGRKTQYF. CDR3 in DNA: TGTGCCAGCAGTTACAGGGCTCTAGCGGGAAGGAAGACCCAGTACTTC.

This rearrangement joins TRBV6-5 to TRBJ1-2; D gene ambiguous. Germline-derived CDR1 and CDR2 are MNHEY and SVGAGI. The CDR3 sequence is 13 residues long. Deletions cut 2 bases from V and 5 bases from J, with 9 bases between. The CDR3 region is CASSYDQNYGYTF. CDR3 DNA sequence: TGTGCCAGCAGTTACGATCAGAATTATGGCTACACCTTC.

The V and J genes are TRBV7-7 and TRBJ2-7, with D hard to call. Trimming cost V 4 bases and J 1 base, with 8 bases left between them. The CDR3 contains 13 residues. Per the germline V gene, CDR1 is SSHAT and CDR2 is FNYEAQ (reference sequence). CDR3 loop: CASSSDNSYEQYF. CDR3 sequence (DNA): TGTGCCAGCAGCTCTGACAATTCCTACGAGCAGTACTTC. Complete variable domain (other parts from reference TRBV7-7 and TRBJ2-7): GAGVSQSPRYKVTKRGQDVTLRCDPISSHATLYWYQQALGQGPEFLTYFNYEAQPDKSGLPSDRFSAERPEGSISTLTIQRTEQRDSAMYRCASSSDNSYEQYFGPGTRLTVT.

The chain combines TRBV5-1 with TRBJ2-1; D might be TRBD1 (5 bases). Trimming cost V 0 bases and J 0 bases, with 7 bases left between them. This CDR3 has 15 residues. Per the germline V gene, CDR1 is SGHRS and CDR2 is YFSETQ. The CDR3 DNA reads as TGCGCCAGCAGCTTGGACAGGAGCTCCTACAATGAGCAGTTCTTC. Amino acid sequence: CASSLDRSSYNEQFF.

The rearrangement joins TRBV10-3 to TRBJ1-4, with 9 bases fitting TRBD1. Germline assignment: CDR1 ENHRY and CDR2 SYGVKD. The CDR3 runs 14 residues. J lost 10 bases, V lost 3 bases, and 6 bases had no gene match. This CDR3 reads CAISDRDRDGKLFF. The CDR3 region has the DNA TGTGCCATCAGTGACCGGGACAGGGACGGAAAACTGTTTTTT.

The rearrangement joins TRBV30 to TRBJ1-5; 7 bases are a match to TRBD1. The V and J ends lost 2 bases and 0 bases, in that order; junction bases with no gene match: 4. The CDR3 is made up of 15 amino acids. The germline gives CDR1 GTSNPN, CDR2 SVGIG (reference sequence). The CDR3 sequence: CAWSYRGYSNQPQHF. CDR3 sequence (DNA): TGTGCCTGGAGTTACAGGGGATATAGCAATCAGCCCCAGCATTTT.

This chain uses TRBV6-4 with TRBJ1-1, with TRBD1 matching 8 bases. The CDR3 spans 13 residues. V was clipped by 6 bases and J by 5 bases; unmatched bases: 5. Looked up from germline, CDR1 is MRHNA and CDR2 is SNTAGT. In nucleotides, the CDR3 is TGTGCCAGCAGGGACAGGGCGGGGACTGAAGCTTTCTTT. Residues: CASRDRAGTEAFF.

The V gene is TRBV14, the J gene TRBJ1-6; D is ambiguous. Trimming left V 1 base short and J 5 bases short, with 27 bases between. Germline loops: CDR1 SGHDN, CDR2 FVKESK. The CDR3 covers 21 residues. CDR3 DNA sequence: TGTGCCAGCAGCCAAGCAACTCTTTCAGTAGAAAGCGTACCCGATAATTCACCCCTCCACTTT. Protein sequence: CASSQATLSVESVPDNSPLHF.

The rearrangement links TRBV7-9 to TRBJ1-1; D not certain. Germline CDR1 and CDR2: SEHNR and FQNEAQ (reference sequence). V was trimmed by 3 bases and J by 0 bases, leaving 5 bases between them. The CDR3 contains 13 residues. The CDR3 loop is CASSFNMNTEAFF. Written as DNA, the CDR3 is TGTGCCAGCAGCTTTAACATGAACACTGAAGCTTTCTTT.

This chain uses TRBV19 with TRBJ2-4; 10 nucleotides line up with TRBD1. Per germline, CDR1 LNHDA and CDR2 SQIVND (reference sequence). V lost 3 bases, J lost 9 bases, and 5 bases stayed unmatched. This CDR3 is built from 14 residues. The CDR3 nucleotides are TGTGCCAGTAGTATGGGACAGGGGATTAGCATTCAGTACTTC. It is translated as CASSMGQGISIQYF.

This sequence joins TRBV11-3 and TRBJ1-3, with a possible D match to TRBD1 (6 bases). From germline, CDR1 is SGHNT and CDR2 YENEEA. The ends were cut back, 4 bases at V and 3 bases at J, with 13 bases in the middle. This CDR3 comprises 15 residues. This CDR3 reads CASSSGGQVGNTIYF. The DNA of the CDR3 is TGTGCCAGCAGCTCGGGGGGACAAGTTGGAAACACCATATATTTT.

This sequence joins TRBV7-9 and TRBJ2-5, with D tentatively TRBD1 (6 bases). Germline-derived CDR1 and CDR2 are SEHNR and FQNEAQ (reference sequence). CDR3 length equals 14 residues. The V and J ends lost 4 bases and 1 base respectively, with 10 bases between them. CDR3 nucleotide sequence: TGTGCCAGCAGCTCCATGGACAGCCAAGAGACCCAGTACTTC. It is translated as CASSSMDSQETQYF.

The chain employs TRBV18 and TRBJ2-7; D is unclear. Germline V gives CDR1 KGHSH, CDR2 LQKENI. The ends were cut back, 4 bases at V and 7 bases at J, with 11 bases in the middle. The CDR3 is made up of 12 amino acids. The CDR3 DNA follows: TGTGCCAGCTCACAATCGTCTACTGAGCAGTACTTC. This sequence encodes CASSQSSTEQYF.

The CDR3 is CASSLAGTGGFYEQYF. Written as DNA, the CDR3 is TGTGCCAGCAGTCTGGCCGGGACAGGGGGCTTCTACGAGCAGTACTTC. This chain connects TRBV27 to TRBJ2-7; 12 nucleotides match TRBD1. This CDR3 is 16 amino acids long. The J segment lost 3 bases and the V segment lost 5 bases, leaving 8 bases of the junction unmatched. Germline assignment: CDR1 MNHEY and CDR2 SMNVEV (reference sequence).

The chain has TRBV27 and TRBJ2-7; a weak D match, TRBD1 (6 bases). V shed 7 bases and J shed 3 bases, with 19 bases lying between them. Germline V gene sequence: CDR1 MNHEY, CDR2 SMNVEV (reference sequence). The CDR3 loop spans 15 amino acids. This chain's CDR3 is CASKRRPQGYYEQYF. The CDR3 nucleotides read TGTGCCAGCAAAAGGCGGCCACAGGGATACTACGAGCAGTACTTC.

V usage is TRBV19 and J usage is TRBJ1-5; the match to TRBD1 covers 8 bases. CDR1 LNHDA and CDR2 SQIVND come from the germline V gene (reference sequence). The CDR3 runs 16 residues. V shed 4 bases and J 1 base; nucleotides not matched to a gene: 6. This CDR3 is CASSTGTGRSNQPQHF. CDR3 bases: TGTGCCAGTAGTACGGGGACAGGTCGGAGCAATCAGCCCCAGCATTTT.

This chain connects TRBV2 to TRBJ1-2, with 9 nucleotides matching TRBD1. The germline gives CDR1 SNHLY, CDR2 FYNNEI. V was clipped by 8 bases and J by 8 bases; unmatched bases: 12. The CDR3 extends over 14 amino acids. The CDR3 nucleotides are TGTGCCAGCGGAAAAACAGGGGGCGATTTGGGCTACACCTTC. Translated, it gives CASGKTGGDLGYTF. The complete variable domain, with remaining parts taken from reference TRBV2 and TRBJ1-2, reads EPEVTQTPSHQVTQMGQEVILRCVPISNHLYFYWYRQILGQKVEFLVSFYNNEISEKSEIFDDQFSVERPDGSNFTLKIRSTKLEDSAMYFCASGKTGGDLGYTFGSGTRLTVV.

The CDR3 spells CASSQGPGRALPTNYGYTF. CDR3 in DNA: TGCGCCAGCAGCCAAGGACCCGGACGGGCTCTACCTACTAACTATGGCTACACCTTC. V and J are TRBV4-1 and TRBJ1-2; no clear D. The V end was cut by 1 base, the J end by 0 bases, with 21 bases between. Germline V gives CDR1 MGHRA, CDR2 YSYEKL. This CDR3 contains 19 residues.

The chain carries TRBV11-2 and TRBJ1-1; perhaps TRBD1 as D (5 bases). From germline, CDR1 is SGHAT and CDR2 FQNNGV. The V end was cut by 5 bases, the J end by 6 bases, with 13 bases between. The CDR3 totals 13 residues. The CDR3 DNA follows: TGTGCCAGCAGCCTTGGGGGTCCTTCTGAAGCTTTCTTT. It translates to CASSLGGPSEAFF.

The chain has TRBV29-1 and TRBJ1-1; D gene uncertain. V lost 6 bases, J lost 5 bases, and 10 bases lay in between. The CDR3 has 11 amino acids. Germline assignment: CDR1 SQVTM and CDR2 ANQGSEA. DNA of the CDR3: TGCAGCGTCCGACATATAACTGAAGCTTTCTTT. Translating gives CSVRHITEAFF.

The chain couples TRBV5-1 to TRBJ2-3; possible D gene TRBD1, 5 bases. Germline V lookup: CDR1 SGHRS, CDR2 YFSETQ. The V and J ends lost 7 bases and 1 base respectively, with 16 bases between them. The CDR3 is 15 residues long. Here the CDR3 DNA reads TGCGCCAGCTCTCCGTGGGGCGATCGCACAGATACGCAGTATTTT. Translating gives CASSPWGDRTDTQYF. The full variable domain, with the rest looked up from reference TRBV5-1 and TRBJ2-3, is KAGVTQTPRYLIKTRGQQVTLSCSPISGHRSVSWYQQTPGQGLQFLFEYFSETQRNKGNFPGRFSGRQFSNSRSEMNVSTLELGDSALYLCASSPWGDRTDTQYFGPGTRLTVL.

CDR3 in amino acids: CASSYRPARGEKLFF. DNA of the CDR3: TGTGCCAGCAGTTACCGACCAGCCCGGGGGGAAAAACTGTTTTTT. The J gene is TRBJ1-4, the V gene TRBV6-5; tentatively, D is TRBD1 (5 bases). Trimming left V 2 bases short and J 8 bases short, with 15 bases between. Per the germline V gene, CDR1 is MNHEY and CDR2 is SVGAGI. The CDR3 totals 15 residues.

This rearrangement joins TRBV7-9 to TRBJ2-1, with TRBD2 identical over 8 bases. Losses at the gene ends were 4 bases for V and 0 bases for J; bases not matched to a gene: 2. CDR3 size: 15 residues. The germline V gene encodes CDR1 SEHNR and CDR2 FQNEAQ (reference sequence). CDR3 in amino acids: CASSSGGGSYNEQFF. The CDR3 coding sequence is TGTGCCAGCAGCTCCGGGGGGGGCTCCTACAATGAGCAGTTCTTC.

The J gene is TRBJ2-3, the V gene TRBV7-2, with 16 nucleotides matching TRBD2. V shed 4 bases and J 4 bases; nucleotides not matched to a gene: 8. Germline-derived CDR1 and CDR2 are SGHTA and FQGNSA. The CDR3 spans 18 residues. The CDR3 sequence: CASSSPGLAGGRADTQYF. The CDR3 region has the DNA TGTGCCAGCAGCTCGCCGGGACTAGCGGGGGGGCGAGCAGATACGCAGTATTTT. The variable domain in full, completed from reference TRBV7-2 and TRBJ2-3, reads GAGVSQSPSNKVTEKGKDVELRCDPISGHTALYWYRQSLGQGLEFLIYFQGNSAPDKSGLPSDRFSAERTGGSVSTLTIQRTQQEDSAVYLCASSSPGLAGGRADTQYFGPGTRLTVL.

The V and J genes are TRBV9 and TRBJ2-2; D gene unclear. Deletions cut 5 bases from V and 0 bases from J, with 8 bases between. The CDR3 is 14 amino acids. Germline lookup yields CDR1 SGDLS and CDR2 YYNGEE. CDR3 in amino acids: CASRRATNTGELFF. DNA of the CDR3: TGTGCCAGCAGACGGGCGACGAACACCGGGGAGCTGTTTTTT.